This T cell receptor beta chain derives from a study of a mutant IDH1 vaccine in newly diagnosed glioma. Time point defined: baseline, week 1 (first vaccination visit). Treatment in this sample: pre-vaccination baseline after standard-of-care therapy. The CDR3 length is 14 residues. Per germline, CDR1 SGHDT and CDR2 YYEEEE. V lost 7 bases and J 1 base, leaving 14 bases between the germline ends. Only in-frame clones appear in the TCRdb table, and some are missing; sequencing was by immunoSEQ multiplex PCR. The table records roughly 68,000 clones, 79% of them present only once. The input for sequencing was PBMCs, taken from a glioma patient treated with radiotherapy, temozolomide or both. The sequence was obtained from a man aged 45-60 years with glioma. This chain uses TRBV5-6 with TRBJ2-5; TRBD1 might be the D (6 bases). The CDR3 region has the DNA TGTGCCAGCGGATTGGCAGGGGCCCAAGAGACCCAGTACTTC. It is translated as CASGLAGAQETQYF.